Listed below are T cell receptor beta chains from one sample, sequenced in a study of shared clonotypes between healthy human individuals. The data were produced by immunoSEQ multiplex PCR, yet TCRdb's version contains in-frame clones alone and is incomplete. The table shows around 510,000 clones, with roughly 95% occurring only once. Sequencing was done on a sample of naive CD4+ T cells sorted from blood. These receptors originate from a woman in her 30s in good health. CDR3s include the opening cysteine and the closing phenylalanine or tryptophan. A D gene is named only where the DNA matches it firmly. Part of the rows lack a size; the others show once, few, many or a class for expanded clones.

d_call	clone_size	v_call	j_call	cdr3_aa	cdr3_nt
TRBD2	-	TRBV6-5	TRBJ2-2	CASSGASGYNGELFF	TGTGCCAGCAGTGGGGCTAGCGGGTACAACGGGGAGCTGTTTTTT
-	-	TRBV19	TRBJ1-4	CASSINWNEKLFF	TGTGCCAGTAGTATAAATTGGAATGAAAAACTGTTTTTT
TRBD2	-	TRBV11-2	TRBJ2-1	CASSTGTGLAGNYNEQFF	TGTGCCAGCAGCACTGGGACCGGACTAGCGGGAAACTACAATGAGCAGTTCTTC
TRBD1	-	TRBV11-3	TRBJ2-7	CASSLGQGIYEQYF	TGTGCCAGCAGCTTAGGACAGGGTATTTACGAGCAGTACTTC
TRBD1	-	TRBV5-1	TRBJ1-1	CASSRGTANTEAFF	TGCGCCAGCAGCAGAGGGACAGCGAACACTGAAGCTTTCTTT
-	-	TRBV14	TRBJ2-1	CASSQLGLAGNEQFF	TGTGCCAGCAGCCAATTAGGTCTAGCAGGCAATGAGCAGTTCTTC
TRBD2	-	TRBV5-1	TRBJ2-4	CASSLLAGVDKNIQYF	TGCGCCAGCAGCTTGCTAGCGGGAGTAGACAAAAACATTCAGTACTTC
-	-	TRBV28	TRBJ1-5	CASSSPPKAQHF	TGTGCCAGCAGTTCTCCCCCCAAGGCCCAGCATTTT
-	-	TRBV28	TRBJ2-7	CASRYNRITYEQYF	TGTGCCAGCAGATACAACAGGATAACCTACGAGCAGTACTTC
TRBD1	-	TRBV27	TRBJ1-2	CASRRQGDYGYTF	TGTGCCAGCAGGCGACAGGGGGACTATGGCTACACCTTC
-	-	TRBV11-2	TRBJ2-7	CASSHGRNGGEQYF	TGTGCCAGCAGCCACGGACGGAACGGTGGGGAGCAGTACTTC
-	-	TRBV29-1	TRBJ1-1	CSVGGLEAFF	TGCAGCGTAGGGGGACTGGAAGCTTTCTTT
-	-	TRBV6-5	TRBJ2-5	CASSYSGPAVETQYF	TGTGCCAGCAGTTACTCGGGTCCGGCGGTGGAGACCCAGTACTTC
-	-	TRBV5-5	TRBJ2-3	CASSSPGLKSTDTQYF	TGTGCCAGCAGCTCACCTGGACTAAAAAGCACAGATACGCAGTATTTT
TRBD2	-	TRBV5-6	TRBJ2-1	CASSSSDAGGSNEQFF	TGTGCCAGCAGCTCGTCCGACGCGGGAGGATCCAATGAGCAGTTCTTC
-	few	TRBV2	TRBJ2-7	CASSGVAGYEQYF	TGTGCCAGCAGTGGGGTGGCGGGGTACGAGCAGTACTTC
-	-	TRBV28	TRBJ1-5	CASRRPGNQPQHF	TGTGCCAGCAGACGCCCGGGAAATCAGCCCCAGCATTTT
TRBD2	-	TRBV5-1	TRBJ2-7	CASSSRLAATYEQYF	TGCGCCAGCAGCTCCAGACTAGCGGCAACCTACGAGCAGTACTTC
TRBD2	once	TRBV5-6	TRBJ2-1	CASSRLADEYNEQFF	TGTGCCAGCAGCCGACTAGCGGACGAATACAATGAGCAGTTCTTC
-	-	TRBV29-1	TRBJ1-3	CSVEDRGSSGNTIYF	TGCAGCGTTGAAGATCGCGGCAGCTCTGGAAACACCATATATTTT
-	-	TRBV2	TRBJ2-7	CASIRALGSYEQYF	TGTGCCAGCATTAGGGCACTGGGCTCCTACGAGCAGTACTTC
-	-	TRBV4-2	TRBJ2-1	CASSQDDLVGEQFF	TGTGCCAGCAGCCAAGACGACCTGGTGGGAGAGCAGTTCTTC
-	-	TRBV2	TRBJ2-2	CASIMAGELFF	TGTGCCAGCATTATGGCCGGGGAGCTGTTTTTT
-	-	TRBV29-1	TRBJ1-1	CSGSGRLHTEAFF	TGCAGCGGATCGGGACGGCTTCACACTGAAGCTTTCTTT
-	-	TRBV7-2	TRBJ1-2	CASSSQTNYGYTF	TGTGCCAGCAGCTCACAGACTAACTATGGCTACACCTTC
-	-	TRBV9	TRBJ2-3	CASSVKWPDTQYF	TGTGCCAGCAGCGTAAAATGGCCAGATACGCAGTATTTT
-	-	TRBV29-1	TRBJ1-4	CSVGEVGGLAKLFF	TGCAGCGTTGGGGAGGTTGGAGGTTTGGCAAAACTGTTTTTT
TRBD1	-	TRBV5-1	TRBJ2-7	CASSLVGRTGEYEQYF	TGCGCCAGCAGCTTGGTCGGTAGAACAGGGGAGTACGAGCAGTACTTC
-	-	TRBV29-1	TRBJ2-7	CSVVRSSYEQYF	TGCAGCGTTGTCAGGAGCTCCTACGAGCAGTACTTC
-	-	TRBV6-6	TRBJ1-1	CASSYEGIGEAFF	TGTGCCAGCAGTTATGAAGGGATTGGGGAAGCTTTCTTT
-	-	TRBV9	TRBJ2-1	CASSPQDRGGVNEQFF	TGTGCCAGCAGCCCACAAGACAGGGGAGGGGTCAATGAGCAGTTCTTC
-	few	TRBV19	TRBJ1-4	CASSPRAGKLFF	TGTGCCAGTAGTCCCCGAGCAGGAAAACTGTTTTTT